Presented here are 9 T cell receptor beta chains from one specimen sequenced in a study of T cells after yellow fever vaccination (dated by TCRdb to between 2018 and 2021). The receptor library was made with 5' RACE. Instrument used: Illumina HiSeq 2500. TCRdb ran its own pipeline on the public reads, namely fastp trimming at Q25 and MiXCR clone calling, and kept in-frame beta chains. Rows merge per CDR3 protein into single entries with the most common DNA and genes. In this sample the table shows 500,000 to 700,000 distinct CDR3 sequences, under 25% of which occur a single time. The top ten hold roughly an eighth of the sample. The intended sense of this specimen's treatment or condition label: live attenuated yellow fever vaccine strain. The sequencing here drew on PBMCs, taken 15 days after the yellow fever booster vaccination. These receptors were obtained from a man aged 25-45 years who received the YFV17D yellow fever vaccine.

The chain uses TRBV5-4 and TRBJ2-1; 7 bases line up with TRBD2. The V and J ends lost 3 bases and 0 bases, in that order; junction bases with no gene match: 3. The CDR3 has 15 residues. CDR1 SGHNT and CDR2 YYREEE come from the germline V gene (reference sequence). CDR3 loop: CASSYERDSYNEQFF. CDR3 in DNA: TGTGCCAGCAGCTACGAGCGGGACTCCTACAATGAGCAGTTCTTC.

The CDR3 sequence: CASSLGTGYNSPLHF. In nucleotides, the CDR3 is TGTGCCAGCAGTTTAGGGACAGGGTATAATTCACCCCTCCACTTT. V usage is TRBV27 and J usage is TRBJ1-6; the match to TRBD1 covers 9 bases. Germline CDR1 is MNHEY and CDR2 is SMNVEV (reference sequence). The CDR3 contains 15 residues. V shed 2 bases, J shed 4 bases, and the junction held 0 bases outside the gene matches.

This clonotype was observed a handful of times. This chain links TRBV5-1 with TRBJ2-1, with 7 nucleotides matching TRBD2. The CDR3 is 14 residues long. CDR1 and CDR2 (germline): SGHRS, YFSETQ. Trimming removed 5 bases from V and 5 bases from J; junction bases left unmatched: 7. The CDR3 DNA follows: TGCGCCAGCAGTAATCCTAGCGGTAACAATGAGCAGTTCTTC. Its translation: CASSNPSGNNEQFF.

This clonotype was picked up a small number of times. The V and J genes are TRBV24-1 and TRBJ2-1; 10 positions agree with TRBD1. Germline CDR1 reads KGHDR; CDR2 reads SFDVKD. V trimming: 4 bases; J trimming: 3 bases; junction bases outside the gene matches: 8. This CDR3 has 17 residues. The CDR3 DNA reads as TGTGCCACCAGTGAGCCTCCGGGACAGGGGAGCTACAATGAGCAGTTCTTC. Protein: CATSEPPGQGSYNEQFF.

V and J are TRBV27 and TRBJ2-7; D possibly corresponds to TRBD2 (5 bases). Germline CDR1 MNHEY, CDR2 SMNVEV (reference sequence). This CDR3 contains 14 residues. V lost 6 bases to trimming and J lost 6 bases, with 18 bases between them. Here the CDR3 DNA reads TGTGCCAGCAGACCTGGATGGGCGGGTGGCGAGCAGTACTTC. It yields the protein CASRPGWAGGEQYF.

CDR3 sequence reads: CATGSGVGINNEQFF. CDR3 sequence (DNA): TGTGCCACCGGGTCGGGCGTCGGAATCAACAATGAGCAGTTCTTC. The chain has TRBV24-1 and TRBJ2-1; D remains ambiguous. CDR1 is KGHDR, CDR2 SFDVKD, per germline. The ends were cut back, 9 bases at V and 5 bases at J, with 19 bases in the middle. The CDR3 extends over 15 amino acids.

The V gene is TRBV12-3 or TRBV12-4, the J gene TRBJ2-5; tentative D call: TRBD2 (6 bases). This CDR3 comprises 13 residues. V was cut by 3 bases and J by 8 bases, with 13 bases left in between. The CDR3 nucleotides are TGTGCCAGCAGTTTGGGGGGAGGAAAAACCCAGTACTTC. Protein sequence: CASSLGGGKTQYF.

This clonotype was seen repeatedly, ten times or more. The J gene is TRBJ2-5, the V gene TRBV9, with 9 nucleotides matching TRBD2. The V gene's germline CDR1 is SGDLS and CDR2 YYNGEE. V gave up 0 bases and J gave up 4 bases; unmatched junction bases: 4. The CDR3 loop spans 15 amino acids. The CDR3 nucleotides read TGTGCCAGCAGCGTAGGTAGCGGGAGAAGAGAGACCCAGTACTTC. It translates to CASSVGSGRRETQYF.

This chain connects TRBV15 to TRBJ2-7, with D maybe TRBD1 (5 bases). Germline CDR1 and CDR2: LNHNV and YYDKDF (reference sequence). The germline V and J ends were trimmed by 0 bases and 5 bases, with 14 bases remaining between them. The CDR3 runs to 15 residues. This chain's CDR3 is CATSRDAQGTHEQYF. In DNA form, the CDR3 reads TGTGCCACCAGCAGAGATGCGCAGGGTACCCACGAGCAGTACTTC.